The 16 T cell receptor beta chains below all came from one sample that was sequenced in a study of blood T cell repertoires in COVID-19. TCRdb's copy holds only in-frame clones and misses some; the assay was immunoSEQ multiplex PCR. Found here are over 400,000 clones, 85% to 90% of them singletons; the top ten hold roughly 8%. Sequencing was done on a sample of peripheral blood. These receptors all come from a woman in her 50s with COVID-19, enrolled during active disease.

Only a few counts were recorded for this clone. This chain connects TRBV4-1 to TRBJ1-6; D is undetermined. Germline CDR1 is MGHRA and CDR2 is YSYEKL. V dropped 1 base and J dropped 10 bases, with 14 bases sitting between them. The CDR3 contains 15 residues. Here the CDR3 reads CASSQVGGFGSPLHF. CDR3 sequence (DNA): TGCGCCAGCAGCCAAGTGGGAGGTTTCGGGTCACCCCTCCACTTT.

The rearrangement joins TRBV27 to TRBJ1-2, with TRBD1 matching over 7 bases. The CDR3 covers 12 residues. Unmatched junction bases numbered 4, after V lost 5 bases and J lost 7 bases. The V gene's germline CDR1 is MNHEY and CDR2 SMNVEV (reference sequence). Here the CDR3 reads CASSGGQSGYTF. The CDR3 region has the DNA TGTGCCAGCAGTGGGGGACAGAGTGGCTACACCTTC.

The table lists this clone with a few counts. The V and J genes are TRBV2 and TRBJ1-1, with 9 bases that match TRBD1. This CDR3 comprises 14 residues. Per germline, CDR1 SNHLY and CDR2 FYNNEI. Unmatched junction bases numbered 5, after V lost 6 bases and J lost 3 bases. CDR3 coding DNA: TGTGCCAGCAGCCGGGACAGGGAGGACACTGAAGCTTTCTTT. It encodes CASSRDREDTEAFF.

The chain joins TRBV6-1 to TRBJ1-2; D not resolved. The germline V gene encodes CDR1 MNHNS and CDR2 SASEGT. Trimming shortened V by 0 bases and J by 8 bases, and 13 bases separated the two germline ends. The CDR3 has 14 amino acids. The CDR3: CASSEAGKRKGYTF. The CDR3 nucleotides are TGTGCCAGCAGTGAAGCGGGGAAGCGGAAAGGCTACACCTTC.

The CDR3 DNA is TGTGCCAGCAGCGCCCGGGACAGGCCCTCCTACGAGCAGTACTTC. It codes for CASSARDRPSYEQYF. The chain links TRBV7-9 to TRBJ2-7, with 8 bases that match TRBD1. Germline lookup yields CDR1 SEHNR and CDR2 FQNEAQ (reference sequence). The CDR3 loop spans 15 amino acids. V lost 5 bases and J lost 0; bases outside the gene matches: 6.

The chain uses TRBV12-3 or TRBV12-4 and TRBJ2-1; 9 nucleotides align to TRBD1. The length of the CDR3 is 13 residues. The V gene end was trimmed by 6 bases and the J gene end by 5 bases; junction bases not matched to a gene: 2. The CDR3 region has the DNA TGTGCCAGCAGACAGGGGGCCCACAATGAGCAGTTCTTC. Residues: CASRQGAHNEQFF.

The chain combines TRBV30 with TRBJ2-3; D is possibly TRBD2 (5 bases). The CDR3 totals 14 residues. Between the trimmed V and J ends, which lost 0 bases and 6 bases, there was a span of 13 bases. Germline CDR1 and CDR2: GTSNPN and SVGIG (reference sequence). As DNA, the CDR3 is TGTGCCTGGAGTGTATTTGGACTTCTCGATACGCAGTATTTT. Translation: CAWSVFGLLDTQYF.

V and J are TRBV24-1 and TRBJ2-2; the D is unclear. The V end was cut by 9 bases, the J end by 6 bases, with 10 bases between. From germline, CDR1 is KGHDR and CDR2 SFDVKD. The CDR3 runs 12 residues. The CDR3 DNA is TGTGCCACCCACGGAGAGTCCGGGGAGCTGTTTTTT. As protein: CATHGESGELFF.

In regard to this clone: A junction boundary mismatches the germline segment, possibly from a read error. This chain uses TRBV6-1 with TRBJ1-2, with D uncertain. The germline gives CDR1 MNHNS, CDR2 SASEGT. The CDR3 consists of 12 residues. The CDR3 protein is CASSENRDGEVF. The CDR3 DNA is TGTGCCAGCAGTGAAAACCGAGACGGAGAAGTTTTC.

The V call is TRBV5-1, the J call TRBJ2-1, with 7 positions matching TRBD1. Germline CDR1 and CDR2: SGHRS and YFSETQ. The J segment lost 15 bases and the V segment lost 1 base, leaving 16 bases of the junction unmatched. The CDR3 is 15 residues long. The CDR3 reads CASSLTQGVGGMPFF. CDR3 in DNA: TGCGCCAGCAGCTTGACGCAGGGGGTAGGGGGAATGCCGTTCTTC.

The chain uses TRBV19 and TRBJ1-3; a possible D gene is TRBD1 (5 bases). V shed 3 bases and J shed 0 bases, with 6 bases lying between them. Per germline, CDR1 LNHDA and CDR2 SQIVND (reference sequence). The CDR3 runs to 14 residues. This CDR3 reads CASSIGASGNTIYF. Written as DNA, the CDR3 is TGTGCCAGTAGTATTGGGGCCTCTGGAAACACCATATATTTT.

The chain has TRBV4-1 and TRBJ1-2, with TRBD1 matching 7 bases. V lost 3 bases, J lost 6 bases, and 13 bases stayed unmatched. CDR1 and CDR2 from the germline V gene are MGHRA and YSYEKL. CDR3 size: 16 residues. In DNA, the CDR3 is TGCGCCAGCAGCCACTCAGGACAGGCGGGTTTTGATGGCTACACCTTC. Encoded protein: CASSHSGQAGFDGYTF.

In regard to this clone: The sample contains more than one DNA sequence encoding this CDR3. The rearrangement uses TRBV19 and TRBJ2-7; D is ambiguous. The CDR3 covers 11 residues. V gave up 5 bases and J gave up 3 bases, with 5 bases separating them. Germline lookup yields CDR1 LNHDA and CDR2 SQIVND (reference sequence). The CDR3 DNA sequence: TGTGCCAGTAGTTCCCACTACGAGCAGTACTTC. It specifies CASSSHYEQYF.

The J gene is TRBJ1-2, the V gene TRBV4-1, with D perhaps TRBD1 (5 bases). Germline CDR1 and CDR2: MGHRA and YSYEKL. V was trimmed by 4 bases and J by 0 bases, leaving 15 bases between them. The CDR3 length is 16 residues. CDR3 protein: CASSPRGHLPNYGYTF. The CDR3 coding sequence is TGCGCCAGCAGCCCCCGAGGACACCTTCCTAACTATGGCTACACCTTC.

DNA of the CDR3: TGTGCCAGCAGTCCTATAAGAACAGGGGTGGAGACCCAGTACTTC. It encodes CASSPIRTGVETQYF. The V call is TRBV27, the J call TRBJ2-5; 7 nucleotides line up with TRBD1. Looked up from germline, CDR1 is MNHEY and CDR2 is SMNVEV (reference sequence). The CDR3 has 15 amino acids. Trimming cost V 5 bases and J 5 bases; bases outside gene matches: 11.

CDR3: CASSPTGRGYTF. CDR3 DNA: TGTGCCAGCAGCCCGACAGGACGAGGCTACACCTTC. The chain has TRBV3-1 (or the pseudogene TRBV3-2) and TRBJ1-2, with D possibly TRBD1 on 6 matching bases. The V and J ends lost 4 bases and 8 bases respectively, with 11 bases between them. This CDR3 spans 12 amino acids. Looked up from germline, CDR1 is LGHDT and CDR2 is YNNKEL (reference sequence).